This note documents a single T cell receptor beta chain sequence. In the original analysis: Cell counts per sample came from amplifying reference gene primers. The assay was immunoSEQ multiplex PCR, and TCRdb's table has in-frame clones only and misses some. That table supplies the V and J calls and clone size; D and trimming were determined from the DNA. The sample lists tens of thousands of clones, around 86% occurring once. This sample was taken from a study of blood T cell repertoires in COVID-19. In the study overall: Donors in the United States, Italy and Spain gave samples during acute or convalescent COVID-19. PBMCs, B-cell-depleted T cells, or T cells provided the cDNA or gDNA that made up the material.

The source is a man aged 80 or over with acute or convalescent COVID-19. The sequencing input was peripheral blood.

CDR3 DNA: TGTGCTAGTGGTTTGGTAGTGAGTGTAATCCAAGGAGGGGGCGCGTACAATGAGCAGTTCTTC. Its protein product is CASGLVVSVIQGGGAYNEQFF. The rearrangement joins TRBV12-5 to TRBJ2-1; weak D call: TRBD1 (7 bases). This CDR3 comprises 21 residues. V was pared by 0 bases and J by 4 bases, with 28 bases between. In germline, CDR1 is LGHNT, CDR2 FRNRAP.